One sample yielded the 21 T cell receptor beta chains listed below, sequenced in a study of shared clonotypes between healthy human individuals. Some clones are missing from TCRdb's copy, which holds only in-frame ones; the method was immunoSEQ multiplex PCR. The profile shows about 600,000 clones, around 76% of them singletons. The sequencing sample was made of PBMCs. All receptors derive from a woman aged 35 to 49 in good health. Some clones in this sample may be carry-over from other donors' samples.

The chain carries TRBV6-1 and TRBJ2-5; a possible D gene is TRBD1 (5 bases). Trimming left V 1 base short and J 2 bases short, with 14 bases between. The CDR3 has 16 amino acids. The germline V gene encodes CDR1 MNHNS and CDR2 SASEGT. CDR3 loop: CASSEEGRGGQETQYF. CDR3 in DNA: TGTGCCAGCAGTGAAGAAGGTAGGGGCGGTCAAGAGACCCAGTACTTC.

The chain employs TRBV18 and TRBJ2-7; the D gene is possibly TRBD1 (5 bases). Germline CDR1 is KGHSH and CDR2 is LQKENI. This CDR3 has 16 residues. The V end was cut by 9 bases, the J end by 4 bases, with 25 bases between. The CDR3 coding sequence is TGTGCCAGTTCAAAGTCACTGGACATTTTAGGGTACGAGCAGTACTTC. It specifies CASSKSLDILGYEQYF.

This clone was observed once. The chain joins TRBV7-2 to TRBJ2-7; D unresolved. CDR3 length: 12 residues. Trimming removed 6 bases from V and 5 bases from J, with 11 bases in between. Per germline, CDR1 SGHTA and CDR2 FQGNSA. CDR3 DNA sequence: TGTGCCAGCAGTCGCCCACGGGACGAGCAGTACTTC. This sequence encodes CASSRPRDEQYF.

Note on this clone: This sequence may be a read error, since a much larger clone differs from it by one base. Other DNA sequences within the sample encode an identical CDR3. The rearrangement uses TRBV7-2 and TRBJ2-1; 7 nucleotides match TRBD2. V lost 5 bases and J lost 10; bases outside the gene matches: 11. CDR1 is SGHTA, CDR2 FQGNSA, per germline. CDR3 length: 14 residues. CDR3 DNA: TGTGCCAGCAGCCTAGGGACTACCTTAACAGAGCAGTTCTTC. It specifies CASSLGTTLTEQFF.

The chain uses TRBV15 and TRBJ1-2; no reliable D call. In germline, CDR1 is LNHNV, CDR2 YYDKDF (reference sequence). The ends were cut back, 3 bases at V and 3 bases at J, with 8 bases in the middle. CDR3 size: 13 residues. CDR3 in DNA: TGTGCCACCAGCAGGAAGGTTGACTATGGCTACACCTTC. The encoded protein is CATSRKVDYGYTF.

Points on this clone: The sample contains more than one DNA sequence encoding this CDR3. The chain is built from TRBV20-1 and TRBJ1-5; D is undetermined. The CDR3 is 11 amino acids. Trimming left V 3 bases short and J 3 bases short, with 3 bases between. Germline V gene data show CDR1 as DFQATT and CDR2 as SNEGSKA (reference sequence). The chain's CDR3 is CSASNNQPQHF. Written as DNA, the CDR3 is TGCAGTGCTAGTAACAATCAGCCCCAGCATTTT.

This clone was counted a few times. V gene TRBV5-1 combines with J gene TRBJ2-1, with 7 bases that match TRBD2. The V and J ends lost 4 bases and 2 bases, in that order; junction bases with no gene match: 6. Germline CDR1 and CDR2: SGHRS and YFSETQ. The CDR3 is made up of 15 amino acids. CDR3 sequence: CASSNERGTYNEQFF. The CDR3 DNA follows: TGCGCCAGCAGCAATGAGCGGGGCACCTACAATGAGCAGTTCTTC.

This clone showed up just a few times. The chain combines TRBV7-2 with TRBJ1-1; TRBD1 agrees at 9 bases. The germline gives CDR1 SGHTA, CDR2 FQGNSA. Trimming cost V 5 bases and J 1 base; bases outside gene matches: 5. CDR3 length equals 15 residues. CDR3 in amino acids: CASSLRQGENTEAFF. The DNA of the CDR3 is TGTGCCAGCAGCCTGCGACAGGGGGAGAACACTGAAGCTTTCTTT. Drawing the rest from reference TRBV7-2 and TRBJ1-1, the complete variable domain is GAGVSQSPSNKVTEKGKDVELRCDPISGHTALYWYRQSLGQGLEFLIYFQGNSAPDKSGLPSDRFSAERTGGSVSTLTIQRTQQEDSAVYLCASSLRQGENTEAFFGQGTRLTVV.

This clone appeared once. This chain links TRBV2 with TRBJ2-3; D unclear. The CDR3 is made up of 13 amino acids. Trimming removed 6 bases from V and 4 bases from J, with 11 bases in between. Germline V gene lookup returns CDR1 SNHLY and CDR2 FYNNEI. In DNA form, the CDR3 reads TGTGCCAGCAGCCCTCTAATCGCAGATACGCAGTATTTT. As protein: CASSPLIADTQYF.

This clone was seen only once. The CDR3 region has the DNA TGCGCCAGCAGTGAGTCCCCAGGGGAGGATGGCTACACCTTC. Protein sequence: CASSESPGEDGYTF. The rearrangement joins TRBV10-2 to TRBJ1-2, with D tentatively TRBD1 (6 bases). The ends were cut back, 0 bases at V and 6 bases at J, with 11 bases in the middle. Per germline, CDR1 WSHSY and CDR2 SAAADI. This CDR3 comprises 14 residues.

The CDR3 loop reads CASSLASQNTEAFF. The DNA of the CDR3 is TGCGCCAGCAGCTTGGCCTCACAGAACACTGAAGCTTTCTTT. The chain carries TRBV5-1 and TRBJ1-1; no reliable D call. Germline V gives CDR1 SGHRS, CDR2 YFSETQ. V lost 0 bases to trimming and J lost 1 base, with 7 bases between them. The CDR3 extends over 14 amino acids.

V is TRBV5-1 and J is TRBJ2-5, with TRBD2 identical over 10 bases. The CDR3 totals 16 residues. Per the germline V gene, CDR1 is SGHRS and CDR2 is YFSETQ. V was pared by 2 bases and J by 5 bases, with 9 bases of the junction left unmatched. Here the CDR3 DNA reads TGCGCCAGCAGCTTTGCTAGCGGGAGTGAATGGGAGACCCAGTACTTC. Amino acid sequence: CASSFASGSEWETQYF.

This clone appeared a single time. V gene TRBV7-8 combines with J gene TRBJ1-2, with D unresolved. Trimming removed 5 bases at V and 8 bases at J, with 12 bases between. CDR1 and CDR2 from the germline V gene are SGHVS and FQNEAQ. This CDR3 is built from 12 residues. The CDR3 here is CASSLILGGYTF. The CDR3 bases are TGTGCCAGCAGCCTTATACTAGGGGGCTACACCTTC.

This CDR3 reads CAWRPPGAPYEQYF. Here the CDR3 DNA reads TGTGCCTGGAGGCCGCCGGGGGCCCCCTACGAGCAGTACTTC. The chain uses TRBV30 and TRBJ2-7; D might be TRBD1 or TRBD2, each matching 6 bases. The germline CDR1 and CDR2 sequences are GTSNPN and SVGIG (reference sequence). V was trimmed by 3 bases and J by 2 bases, leaving 14 bases between them. This CDR3 spans 14 amino acids.

The chain has TRBV6-1 and TRBJ2-1, with 11 bases that match TRBD2. This CDR3 contains 13 residues. Per germline, CDR1 MNHNS and CDR2 SASEGT. The ends lost 10 bases at V and 4 bases at J; junction bases unmatched: 3. The CDR3 loop reads CATRTSGYNEQFF. The CDR3 DNA sequence: TGTGCCACCCGGACTAGCGGGTACAATGAGCAGTTCTTC.

V and J are TRBV5-4 and TRBJ1-4; D ambiguous. Germline loops: CDR1 SGHNT, CDR2 YYREEE (reference sequence). The CDR3 spans 13 residues. V dropped 5 bases and J dropped 7 bases, with 12 bases sitting between them. The CDR3 loop is CASRNVGSEKLFF. In nucleotides, the CDR3 is TGTGCCAGCAGGAACGTGGGTAGTGAAAAACTGTTTTTT.

The table lists this clone with a few counts. This rearrangement joins TRBV7-6 to TRBJ2-1, with 8 bases aligning to TRBD2. Looked up from germline, CDR1 is SGHVS and CDR2 is FNYEAQ. V dropped 4 bases and J dropped 8; count of bases not matched to a gene: 10. The length of the CDR3 is 15 residues. CDR3 bases: TGTGCCAGCAGCTCCGGGACTAGTCTCTTATATGAGCAGTTCTTC. This sequence encodes CASSSGTSLLYEQFF. The full variable domain, completed using reference TRBV7-6 and TRBJ2-1, is GAGVSQSPRYKVTKRGQDVALRCDPISGHVSLYWYRQALGQGPEFLTYFNYEAQQDKSGLPNDRFSAERPEGSISTLTIQRTEQRDSAMYRCASSSGTSLLYEQFFGPGTRLTVL.

This CDR3 reads CASSLGTENTIYF. The CDR3 nucleotides read TGCGCCAGCAGCTTGGGAACTGAGAACACCATATATTTT. The chain joins TRBV5-1 to TRBJ1-3, with unresolved D. Per germline, CDR1 SGHRS and CDR2 YFSETQ. V dropped 0 bases and J dropped 7 bases, with 8 bases sitting between them. The CDR3 is made up of 13 amino acids.

As regards this clone: A read error may be the cause here, since a much bigger clone is one base away. Other DNA sequences from this sample encode an identical CDR3 as well. The chain recombines TRBV5-1 with TRBJ2-5; D not certain. This CDR3 comprises 11 residues. Germline CDR1 is SGHRS and CDR2 is YFSETQ. The germline V and J ends were trimmed by 2 bases and 3 bases, with 2 bases remaining between them. The CDR3 coding sequence is TGCGCCAGCAGCTTAGAAGAGACCCAGTACTTC. Protein sequence: CASSLEETQYF.

The chain is built from TRBV28 and TRBJ2-7; 8 bases fit TRBD1. Germline-derived CDR1 and CDR2 are MDHEN and SYDVKM. This CDR3 region has 16 residues. Germline trimming cut 3 bases from V and 1 base from J; bases unmatched to any gene: 8. CDR3 nucleotide sequence: TGTGCCAGCAGTTTTACCCTCAGGGGGCTTTCCTACGAGCAGTACTTC. This sequence encodes CASSFTLRGLSYEQYF.

This rearrangement joins TRBV19 to TRBJ1-2; the match to TRBD1 covers 8 bases. The junction had 7 bases not matched to a gene; V was cut back by 5 bases and J by 2 bases. Germline CDR1 LNHDA, CDR2 SQIVND (reference sequence). The length of the CDR3 is 15 residues. The CDR3 here is CASSSGQGANYGYTF. CDR3 in DNA: TGTGCCAGTAGTTCAGGACAGGGAGCCAACTATGGCTACACCTTC.